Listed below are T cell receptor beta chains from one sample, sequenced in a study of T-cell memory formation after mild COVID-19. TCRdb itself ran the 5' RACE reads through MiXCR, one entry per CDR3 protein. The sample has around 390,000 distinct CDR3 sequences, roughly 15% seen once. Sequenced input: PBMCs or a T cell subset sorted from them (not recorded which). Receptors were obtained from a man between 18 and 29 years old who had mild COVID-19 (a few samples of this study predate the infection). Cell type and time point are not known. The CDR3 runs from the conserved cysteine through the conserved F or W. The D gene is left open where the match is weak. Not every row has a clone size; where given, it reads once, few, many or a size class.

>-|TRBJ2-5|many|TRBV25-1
CASSEFGDSQETQYF
TGTGCCAGCAGTGAATTCGGGGACTCCCAAGAGACCCAGTACTTC
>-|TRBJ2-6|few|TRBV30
CAWSLTGPGANVLTF
TGTGCCTGGAGTCTCACGGGCCCTGGGGCCAACGTCCTGACTTTC
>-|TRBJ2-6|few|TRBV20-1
CSAKRGFGANVLTF
TGCAGTGCTAAACGGGGGTTTGGGGCCAACGTCCTGACTTTC
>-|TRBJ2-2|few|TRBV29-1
CSVDLQGSTGELFF
TGCAGCGTTGACTTGCAGGGGAGCACCGGGGAGCTGTTTTTT
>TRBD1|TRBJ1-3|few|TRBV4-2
CASSQGVARGNSQNTIYF
TGTGCCAGCAGCCAAGGGGTCGCCAGGGGGAACAGCCAGAACACCATATATTTT
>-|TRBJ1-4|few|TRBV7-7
CASSLRDGPNEKLFF
TGTGCTAGCAGCTTGAGGGACGGCCCTAATGAAAAACTGTTTTTT
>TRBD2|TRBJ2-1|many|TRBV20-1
CSARGYRLAGDAEQFF
TGCAGTGCTCGAGGTTACCGACTAGCGGGGGACGCTGAGCAGTTCTTC
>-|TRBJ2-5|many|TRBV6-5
CASSRSTRWETQYF
TGTGCCAGCAGTAGATCGACCCGGTGGGAGACCCAGTACTTC
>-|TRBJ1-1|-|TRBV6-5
CASSYPGGEAFF
TGTGCCAGCAGTTACCCTGGGGGTGAAGCTTTCTTT
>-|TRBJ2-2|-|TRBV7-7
CASSLGVGGTTGELFF
TGTGCTAGCAGCTTAGGAGTTGGGGGGACCACCGGGGAGCTGTTTTTT
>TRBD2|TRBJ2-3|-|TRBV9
CASSVRGLGFTDTQYF
TGTGCCAGCAGCGTAAGGGGACTAGGGTTCACAGATACGCAGTATTTT
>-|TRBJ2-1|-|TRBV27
CASSTQINEQFF
TGTGCCAGCAGTACACAGATCAATGAGCAGTTCTTC
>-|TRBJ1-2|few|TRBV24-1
CATSDFYYGYTF
TGTGCCACCAGTGATTTTTACTATGGCTACACCTTC
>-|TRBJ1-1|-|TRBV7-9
CASSSPYRGHSEAFF
TGTGCCAGCAGCTCCCCTTATCGGGGGCACTCTGAAGCTTTCTTT
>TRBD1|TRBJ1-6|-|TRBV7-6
CASSSDDRGTDSPLHF
TGTGCCAGCAGCTCGGATGACAGGGGTACGGATTCACCCCTCCACTTT
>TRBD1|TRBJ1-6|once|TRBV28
CASSFGTGYSSPLHF
TGTGCCAGCAGTTTCGGGACAGGGTATTCTTCACCCCTCCACTTT
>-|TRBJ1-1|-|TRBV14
CASSSYNENTEAFF
TGTGCCAGCAGTTCCTACAATGAGAACACTGAAGCTTTCTTT
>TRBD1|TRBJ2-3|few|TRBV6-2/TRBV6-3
CASSYVGTVADTQYF
TGTGCCAGCAGTTACGTCGGGACAGTGGCAGATACGCAGTATTTT
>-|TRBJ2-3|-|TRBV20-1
CSANGGSTDTQYF
TGCAGTGCTAACGGGGGTAGCACAGATACGCAGTATTTT
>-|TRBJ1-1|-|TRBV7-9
CASIAPRMNTEAFF
TGTGCCAGCATTGCACCTCGGATGAACACTGAAGCTTTCTTT
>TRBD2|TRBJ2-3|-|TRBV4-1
CACSGERDTQYF
TGCGCCTGTAGCGGGGAGAGAGATACGCAGTATTTT
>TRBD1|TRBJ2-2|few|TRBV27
CASSLSTGGHGELFF
TGTGCCAGCAGTTTATCGACAGGGGGCCACGGGGAGCTGTTTTTT
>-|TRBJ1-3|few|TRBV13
CASSFGQPIYF
TGTGCCAGCAGCTTCGGACAGCCAATATATTTT
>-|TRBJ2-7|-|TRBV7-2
CASSLALNEQYF
TGTGCCAGCAGCTTAGCGCTCAACGAGCAGTACTTC
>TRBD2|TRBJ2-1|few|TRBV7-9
CASSTALADEQFF
TGTGCCAGCAGCACCGCCCTAGCGGATGAGCAGTTCTTC
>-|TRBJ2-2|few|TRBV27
CASSPIFGGELFF
TGTGCCAGCAGCCCAATCTTCGGCGGGGAGCTGTTTTTT
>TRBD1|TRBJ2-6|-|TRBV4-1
CASSHRPGQGFSGANVLTF
TGCGCCAGCAGCCACAGACCGGGACAGGGGTTTTCTGGGGCCAACGTCCTGACTTTC
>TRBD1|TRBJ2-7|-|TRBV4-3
CASSQAPSRTGLTYEQYF
TGCGCCAGCAGCCAAGCCCCATCCCGGACAGGGCTCACCTACGAGCAGTACTTC
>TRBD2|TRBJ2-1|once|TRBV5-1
CASSSRTSGRTSSYNEQFF
TGCGCCAGCAGCTCTAGGACTAGCGGGAGGACGAGCTCCTACAATGAGCAGTTCTTC
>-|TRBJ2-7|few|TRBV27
CASSYKGSYEQYF
TGTGCCAGCAGTTATAAGGGGTCCTACGAGCAGTACTTC
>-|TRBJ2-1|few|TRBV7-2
CASSSSRNEQFF
TGTGCCAGCAGCAGTTCACGCAATGAGCAGTTCTTC
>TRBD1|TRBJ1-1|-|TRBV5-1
CASNTGGRTEAFF
TGCGCCAGCAATACAGGGGGCCGGACTGAAGCTTTCTTT
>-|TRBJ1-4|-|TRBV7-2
CASSLELPRNEKLFF
TGTGCCAGCAGCTTAGAGCTGCCGAGGAATGAAAAACTGTTTTTT
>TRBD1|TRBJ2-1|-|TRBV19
CASSIRPGTGNEQFF
TGTGCCAGTAGTATCCGTCCCGGGACAGGTAACGAGCAGTTCTTC
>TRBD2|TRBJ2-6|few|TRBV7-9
CASSLARTSGSGANVLTF
TGTGCCAGCAGCTTAGCGAGGACTAGCGGCTCTGGGGCCAACGTCCTGACTTTC
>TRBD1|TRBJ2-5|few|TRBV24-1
CATSQGVSETQYF
TGTGCCACCAGTCAGGGGGTCAGTGAGACCCAGTACTTC
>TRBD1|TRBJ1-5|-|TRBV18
CASSPTDRYQPQHF
TGTGCCAGCTCACCGACGGACAGGTATCAGCCCCAGCATTTT
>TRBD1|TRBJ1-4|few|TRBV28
CASSSTGSVEKLFF
TGTGCCAGCAGTTCGACAGGGTCGGTGGAAAAACTGTTTTTT
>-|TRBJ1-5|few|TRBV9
CASSVADQRGPQHF
TGTGCCAGCAGCGTAGCCGATCAGAGGGGGCCCCAGCATTTT
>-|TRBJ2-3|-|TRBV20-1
CSARGLAGRFTDTQYF
TGCAGTGCTAGGGGTCTCGCGGGGCGATTCACAGATACGCAGTATTTT
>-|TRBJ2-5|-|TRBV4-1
CASSQDGAGAPTQYF
TGCGCCAGCAGCCAAGACGGGGCGGGGGCCCCGACCCAGTACTTC
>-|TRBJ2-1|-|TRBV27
CASSLYSSSYNEQFF
TGTGCCAGCAGCTTGTACTCGAGCTCCTACAATGAGCAGTTCTTC
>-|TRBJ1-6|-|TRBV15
CATSRDRGADSYNSPLHF
TGTGCCACCAGCAGAGACAGGGGCGCCGACTCCTATAATTCACCCCTCCACTTT
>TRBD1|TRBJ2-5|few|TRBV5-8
CASSLGGQGQETQYF
TGTGCCAGCAGCTTGGGAGGACAGGGGCAAGAGACCCAGTACTTC
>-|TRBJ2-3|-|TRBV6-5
CASMRERGRTDTQYF
TGTGCCAGCATGCGGGAAAGAGGGCGCACAGATACGCAGTATTTT
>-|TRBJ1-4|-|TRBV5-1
CASSLSGSHWANEKLFF
TGCGCCAGCAGCTTGTCAGGGTCTCATTGGGCTAATGAAAAACTGTTTTTT
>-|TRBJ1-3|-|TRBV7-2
CASSFTPEPGNTIYF
TGTGCCAGCAGCTTCACACCTGAACCTGGAAACACCATATATTTT
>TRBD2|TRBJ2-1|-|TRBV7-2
CASSRFSGGYNEQFF
TGTGCCAGCAGCCGGTTTAGCGGGGGGTATAATGAGCAGTTCTTC
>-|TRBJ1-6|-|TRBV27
CASSPGQLLGNSPLHF
TGTGCCAGCAGTCCAGGACAGTTGTTAGGCAATTCACCCCTCCACTTT
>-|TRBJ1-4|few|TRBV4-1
CASSQFRANEKLFF
TGCGCCAGCAGCCAGTTCAGAGCTAATGAAAAACTGTTTTTT
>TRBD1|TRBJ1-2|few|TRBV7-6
CASSLAPGTGYGYTF
TGTGCCAGCAGCTTAGCGCCCGGGACAGGGTATGGCTACACCTTC
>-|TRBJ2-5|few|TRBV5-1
CASSLSGGAIQETQYF
TGCGCCAGCAGCTTGTCAGGGGGGGCCATCCAAGAGACCCAGTACTTC
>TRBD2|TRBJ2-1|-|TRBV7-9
CASSTQVGGRRYNEQFF
TGTGCCAGCAGCACCCAAGTGGGGGGGAGGCGATACAATGAGCAGTTCTTC
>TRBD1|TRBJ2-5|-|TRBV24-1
CATSDLPGTGDYQETQYF
TGTGCCACCAGTGATTTGCCGGGGACAGGAGACTATCAAGAGACCCAGTACTTC
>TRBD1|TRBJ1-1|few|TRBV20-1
CSARSGQGAEAFF
TGCAGTGCAAGGTCGGGACAGGGCGCTGAAGCTTTCTTT